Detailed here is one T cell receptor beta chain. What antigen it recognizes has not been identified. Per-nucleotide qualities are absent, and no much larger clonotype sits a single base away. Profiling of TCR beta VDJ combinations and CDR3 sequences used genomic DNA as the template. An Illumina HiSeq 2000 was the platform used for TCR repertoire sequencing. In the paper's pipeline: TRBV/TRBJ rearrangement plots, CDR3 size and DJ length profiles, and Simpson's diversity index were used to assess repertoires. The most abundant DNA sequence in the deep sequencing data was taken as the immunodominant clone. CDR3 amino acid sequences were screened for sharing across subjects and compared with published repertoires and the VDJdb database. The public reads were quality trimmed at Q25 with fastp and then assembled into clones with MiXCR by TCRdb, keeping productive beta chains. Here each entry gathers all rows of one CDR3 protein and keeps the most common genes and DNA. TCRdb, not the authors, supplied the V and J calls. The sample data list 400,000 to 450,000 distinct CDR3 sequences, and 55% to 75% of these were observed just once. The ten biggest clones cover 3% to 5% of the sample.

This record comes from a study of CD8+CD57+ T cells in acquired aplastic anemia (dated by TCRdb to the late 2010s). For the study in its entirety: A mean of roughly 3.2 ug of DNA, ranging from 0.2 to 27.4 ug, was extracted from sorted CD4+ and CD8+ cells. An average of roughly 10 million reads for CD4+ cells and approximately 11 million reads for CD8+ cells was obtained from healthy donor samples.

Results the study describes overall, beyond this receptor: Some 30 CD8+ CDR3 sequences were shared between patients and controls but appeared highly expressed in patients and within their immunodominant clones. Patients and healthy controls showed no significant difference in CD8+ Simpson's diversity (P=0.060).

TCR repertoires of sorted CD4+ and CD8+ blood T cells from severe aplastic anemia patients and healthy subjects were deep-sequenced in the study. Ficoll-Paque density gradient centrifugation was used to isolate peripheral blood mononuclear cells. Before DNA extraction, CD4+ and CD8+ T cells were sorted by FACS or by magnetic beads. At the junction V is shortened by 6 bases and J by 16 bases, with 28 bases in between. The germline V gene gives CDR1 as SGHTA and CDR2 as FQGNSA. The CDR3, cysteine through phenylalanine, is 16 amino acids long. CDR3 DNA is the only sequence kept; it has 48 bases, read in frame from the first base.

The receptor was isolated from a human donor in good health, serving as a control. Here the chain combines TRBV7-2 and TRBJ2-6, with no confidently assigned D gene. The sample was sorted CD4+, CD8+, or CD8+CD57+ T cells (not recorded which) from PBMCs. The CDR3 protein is CASRDGPNTEAFFLTF. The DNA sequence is TGTGCCAGCAGGGACGGTCCGAACACTGAAGCTTTCTTTCTGACTTTC. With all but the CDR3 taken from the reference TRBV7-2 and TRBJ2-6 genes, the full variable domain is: GAGVSQSPSNKVTEKGKDVELRCDPISGHTALYWYRQSLGQGLEFLIYFQGNSAPDKSGLPSDRFSAERTGGSVSTLTIQRTQQEDSAVYLCASRDGPNTEAFFLTFGAGSRLTVL.